Included here is one TCR beta chain sequence, with context. This sample is drawn from a study of blood T cells in healthy people across ages. A sample-barcoded 5' primer and a J-beta primer mix were used in a second PCR of roughly 6 to 11 cycles. TCRdb re-called the 5' RACE reads with MiXCR, one entry per CDR3 protein. The sample comprises 1.5 million to 2 million distinct CDR3 sequences, about 31% of which are singletons, and 11% rests with the top ten. The sample was blood. This receptor was identified in a woman aged 25 to 39 in good health.

CDR3 residues: CASRKDTSNQPQHF. As DNA, the CDR3 is TGTGCCAGCAGGAAGGACACTAGCAATCAGCCCCAGCATTTT. The chain uses TRBV2 and TRBJ1-5, with D possibly TRBD1 on 5 matching bases. The length of the CDR3 is 14 residues. Trimming stripped 6 bases from V and 0 bases from J, with 9 bases between. The V gene's germline CDR1 is SNHLY and CDR2 FYNNEI.